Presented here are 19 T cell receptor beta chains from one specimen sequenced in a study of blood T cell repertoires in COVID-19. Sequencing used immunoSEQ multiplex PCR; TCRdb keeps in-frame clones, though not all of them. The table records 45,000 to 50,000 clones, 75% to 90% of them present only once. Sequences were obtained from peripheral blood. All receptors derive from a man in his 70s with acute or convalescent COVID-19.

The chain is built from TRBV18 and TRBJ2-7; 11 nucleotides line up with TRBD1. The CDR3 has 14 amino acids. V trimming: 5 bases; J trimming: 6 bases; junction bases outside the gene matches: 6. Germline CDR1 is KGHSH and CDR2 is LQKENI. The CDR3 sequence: CASSSGQGDGEQYF. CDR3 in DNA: TGTGCCAGCTCATCGGGACAGGGGGATGGCGAGCAGTACTTC.

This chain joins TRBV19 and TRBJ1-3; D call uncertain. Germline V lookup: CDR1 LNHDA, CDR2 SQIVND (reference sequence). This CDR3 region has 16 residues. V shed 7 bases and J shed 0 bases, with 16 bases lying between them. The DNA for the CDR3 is TGTGCCAGTACCATCAAACCCGCCTACTCTGGAAACACCATATATTTT. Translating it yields CASTIKPAYSGNTIYF.

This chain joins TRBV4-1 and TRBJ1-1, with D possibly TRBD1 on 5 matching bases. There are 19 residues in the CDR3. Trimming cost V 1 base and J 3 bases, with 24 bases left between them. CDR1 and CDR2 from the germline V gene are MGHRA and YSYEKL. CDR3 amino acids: CASSQALPSGGGADTEAFF. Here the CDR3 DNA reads TGCGCCAGCAGCCAAGCGCTACCCTCGGGGGGAGGGGCGGACACTGAAGCTTTCTTT.

CDR3 nucleotides: TGTGCCTGGTATTATATCCCGAGGAGGGTCCATTACTATGGCTACACCTTC. This sequence encodes CAWYYIPRRVHYYGYTF. J is TRBJ1-2 and V is TRBV30; D is unclear. The CDR3 length is 17 residues. V lost 5 bases, J lost 3 bases, and 25 bases lay in between. Per the germline V gene, CDR1 is GTSNPN and CDR2 is SVGIG (reference sequence). Combining the CDR3 with reference TRBV30 and TRBJ1-2 gives the whole variable domain SQTIHQWPATLVQPVGSPLSLECTVEGTSNPNLYWYRQAAGRGLQLLFYSVGIGQISSEVPQNLSASRPQDRQFILSSKKLLLSDSGFYLCAWYYIPRRVHYYGYTFGSGTRLTVV.

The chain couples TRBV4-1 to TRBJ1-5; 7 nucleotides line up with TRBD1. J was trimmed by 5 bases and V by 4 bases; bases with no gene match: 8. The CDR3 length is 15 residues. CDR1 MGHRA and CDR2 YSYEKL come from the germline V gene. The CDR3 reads CASSRPTGEDQPQHF. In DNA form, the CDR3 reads TGCGCCAGCAGCCGACCAACAGGGGAAGATCAGCCCCAGCATTTT.

In DNA form, the CDR3 reads TGCGCCAGCAGCTTGTCGGACACTGAAGCTTTCTTT. Translation gives CASSLSDTEAFF. V gene TRBV5-1 combines with J gene TRBJ1-1; D gene uncertain. Trimming took off 1 base at V and 3 bases at J, with 4 bases between the two ends. Germline assignment: CDR1 SGHRS and CDR2 YFSETQ. The CDR3 loop spans 12 amino acids.

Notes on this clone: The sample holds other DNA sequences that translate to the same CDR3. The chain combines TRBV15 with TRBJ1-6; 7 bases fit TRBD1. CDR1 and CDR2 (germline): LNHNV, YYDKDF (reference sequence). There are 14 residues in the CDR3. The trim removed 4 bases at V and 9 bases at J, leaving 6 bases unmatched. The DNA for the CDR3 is TGTGCCACCAGCAAAAGACAGGGTTTTTCACCCCTCCACTTT. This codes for CATSKRQGFSPLHF.

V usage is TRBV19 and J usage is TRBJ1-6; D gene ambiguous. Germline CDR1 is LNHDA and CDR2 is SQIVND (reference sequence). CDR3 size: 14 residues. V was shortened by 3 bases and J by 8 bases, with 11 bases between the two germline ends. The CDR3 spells CASSIQDHYSPLHF. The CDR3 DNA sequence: TGTGCCAGTAGTATCCAGGATCACTATTCACCCCTCCACTTT.

The CDR3 loop is CASSDRAGRDEQYF. The CDR3 coding sequence is TGTGCCAGCAGTGACAGGGCGGGGAGAGACGAGCAGTACTTC. The rearrangement uses TRBV6-1 and TRBJ2-7, with TRBD2 as a possible D gene (6 bases). V lost 3 bases and J 5 bases, leaving 14 bases between the germline ends. The CDR3 length is 14 residues. The germline gives CDR1 MNHNS, CDR2 SASEGT.

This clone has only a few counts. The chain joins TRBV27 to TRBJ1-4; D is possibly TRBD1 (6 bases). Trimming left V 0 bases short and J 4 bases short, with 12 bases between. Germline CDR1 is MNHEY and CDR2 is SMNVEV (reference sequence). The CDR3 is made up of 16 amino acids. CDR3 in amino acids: CASSLSLQGGNEKLFF. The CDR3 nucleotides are TGTGCCAGCAGTTTATCGTTACAGGGTGGTAATGAAAAACTGTTTTTT.

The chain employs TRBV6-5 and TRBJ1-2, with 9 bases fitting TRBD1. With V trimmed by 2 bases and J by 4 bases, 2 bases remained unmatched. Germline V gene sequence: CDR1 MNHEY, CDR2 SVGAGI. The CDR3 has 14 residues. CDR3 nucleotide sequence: TGTGCCAGCAGTTACGACAGGGGGGCCTATGGCTACACCTTC. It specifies CASSYDRGAYGYTF.

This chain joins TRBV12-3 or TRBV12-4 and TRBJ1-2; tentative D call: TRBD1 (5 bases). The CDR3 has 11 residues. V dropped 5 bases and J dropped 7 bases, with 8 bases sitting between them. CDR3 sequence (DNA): TGTGCCAGCAGTCGGAGGGGTGGCTACACCTTC. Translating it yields CASSRRGGYTF.

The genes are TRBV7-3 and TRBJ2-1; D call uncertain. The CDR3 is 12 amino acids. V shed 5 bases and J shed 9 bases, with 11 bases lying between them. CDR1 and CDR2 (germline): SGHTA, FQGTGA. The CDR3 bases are TGTGCCAGCAGCCAGACTTTCGGTGAGCAGTTCTTC. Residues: CASSQTFGEQFF.

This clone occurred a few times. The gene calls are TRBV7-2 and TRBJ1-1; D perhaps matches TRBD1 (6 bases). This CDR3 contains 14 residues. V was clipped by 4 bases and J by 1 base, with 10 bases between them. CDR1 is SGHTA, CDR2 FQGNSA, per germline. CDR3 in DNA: TGTGCCAGCAGCTGGAAACAGGGGAACACTGAAGCTTTCTTT. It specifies CASSWKQGNTEAFF.

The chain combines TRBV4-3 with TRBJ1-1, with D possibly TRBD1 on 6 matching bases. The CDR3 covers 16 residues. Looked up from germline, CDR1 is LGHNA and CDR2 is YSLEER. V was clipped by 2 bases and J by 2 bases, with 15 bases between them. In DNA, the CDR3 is TGCGCCAGCAGCCAAAACCTAGGGGACATAAACACTGAAGCTTTCTTT. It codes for CASSQNLGDINTEAFF.

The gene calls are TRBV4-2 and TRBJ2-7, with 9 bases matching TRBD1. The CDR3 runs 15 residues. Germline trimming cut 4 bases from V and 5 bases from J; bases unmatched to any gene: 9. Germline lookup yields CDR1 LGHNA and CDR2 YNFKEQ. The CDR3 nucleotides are TGTGCCAGCAGCCCTTGGTTCGGGACAGGGAACGAGCAGTACTTC. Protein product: CASSPWFGTGNEQYF.

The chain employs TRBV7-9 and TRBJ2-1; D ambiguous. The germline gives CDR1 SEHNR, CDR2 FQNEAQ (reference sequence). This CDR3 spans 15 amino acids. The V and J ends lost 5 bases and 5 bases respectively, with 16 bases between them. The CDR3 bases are TGTGCCAGCAGCCCTCTGGCGAGGCCACACAATGAGCAGTTCTTC. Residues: CASSPLARPHNEQFF.

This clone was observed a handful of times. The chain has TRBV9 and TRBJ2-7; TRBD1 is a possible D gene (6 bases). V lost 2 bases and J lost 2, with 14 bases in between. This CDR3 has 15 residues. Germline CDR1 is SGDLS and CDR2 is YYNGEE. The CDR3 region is CASSVPGDTAYEQYF. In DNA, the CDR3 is TGTGCCAGCAGCGTCCCAGGGGACACCGCCTACGAGCAGTACTTC. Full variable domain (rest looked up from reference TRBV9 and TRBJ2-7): DSGVTQTPKHLITATGQRVTLRCSPRSGDLSVYWYQQSLDQGLQFLIQYYNGEERAKGNILERFSAQQFPDLHSELNLSSLELGDSALYFCASSVPGDTAYEQYFGPGTRLTVT.

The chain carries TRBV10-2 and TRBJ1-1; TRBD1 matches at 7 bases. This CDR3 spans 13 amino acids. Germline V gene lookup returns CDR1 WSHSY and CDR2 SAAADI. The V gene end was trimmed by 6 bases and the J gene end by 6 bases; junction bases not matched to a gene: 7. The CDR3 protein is CASRIGGAAEAFF. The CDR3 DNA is TGCGCCAGCAGGATAGGGGGCGCGGCTGAAGCTTTCTTT.